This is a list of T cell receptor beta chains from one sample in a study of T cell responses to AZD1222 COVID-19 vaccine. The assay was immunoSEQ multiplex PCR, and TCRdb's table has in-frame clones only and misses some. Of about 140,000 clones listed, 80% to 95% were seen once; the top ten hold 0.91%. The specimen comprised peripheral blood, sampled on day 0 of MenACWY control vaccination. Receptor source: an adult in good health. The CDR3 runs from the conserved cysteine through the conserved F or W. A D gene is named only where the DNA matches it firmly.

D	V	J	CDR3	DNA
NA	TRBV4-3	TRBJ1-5	CASSQDGPKKLCQHF	TGCGCCAGCAGCCAAGACGGGCCGAAAAAGCTTTGCCAGCATTTT
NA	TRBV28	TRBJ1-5	CASTEGGFNQPQHF	TGTGCCAGCACCGAGGGGGGTTTCAATCAGCCCCAGCATTTT
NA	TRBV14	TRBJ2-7	CASSQLARGGSYEQYF	TGTGCCAGCAGCCAATTGGCCAGGGGAGGCTCCTACGAGCAGTACTTC
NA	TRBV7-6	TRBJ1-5	CASSSHYALDRRNQPQHF	TGTGCCAGCAGCTCCCATTATGCCCTGGACAGAAGAAATCAGCCCCAGCATTTT
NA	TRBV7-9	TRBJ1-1	CASSLVAVNTEAFF	TGTGCCAGCAGCCTTGTAGCAGTGAACACTGAAGCTTTCTTT
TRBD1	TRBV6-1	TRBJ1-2	CASSDPGQGIPYGYTF	TGTGCCAGCAGTGACCCGGGACAGGGAATACCCTATGGCTACACCTTC
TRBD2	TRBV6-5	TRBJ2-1	CASSHTSDSYNEQFF	TGTGCCAGCAGCCACACTAGCGACTCCTACAATGAGCAGTTCTTC
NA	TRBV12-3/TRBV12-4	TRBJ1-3	CASSFDGGNTIYF	TGTGCCAGCAGTTTTGACGGGGGAAACACCATATATTTT
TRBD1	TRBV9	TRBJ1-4	CASSGTGGEKLFF	TGTGCCAGCAGCGGGACAGGGGGTGAAAAACTGTTTTTT
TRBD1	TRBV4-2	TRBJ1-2	CASRPHGQAKTNYGYTF	TGTGCCAGCAGACCACACGGACAGGCAAAGACTAACTATGGCTACACCTTC
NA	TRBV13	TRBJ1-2	CASSLQGKYGYTF	TGTGCCAGCAGCTTACAGGGAAAGTATGGCTACACCTTC